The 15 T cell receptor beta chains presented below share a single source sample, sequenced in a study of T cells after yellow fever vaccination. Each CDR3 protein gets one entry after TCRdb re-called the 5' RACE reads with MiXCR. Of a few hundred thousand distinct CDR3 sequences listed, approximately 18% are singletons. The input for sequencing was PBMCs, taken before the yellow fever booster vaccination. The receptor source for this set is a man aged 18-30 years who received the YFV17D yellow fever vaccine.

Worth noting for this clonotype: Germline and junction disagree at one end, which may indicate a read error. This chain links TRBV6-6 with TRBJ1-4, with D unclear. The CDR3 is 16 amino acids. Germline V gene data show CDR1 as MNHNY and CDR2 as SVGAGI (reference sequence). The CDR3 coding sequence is TGTGCCAGCAGATTAGGGCCATCTGCAACTAATGAAAAGCTGTTTTTT. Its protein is CASRLGPSATNEKLFF.

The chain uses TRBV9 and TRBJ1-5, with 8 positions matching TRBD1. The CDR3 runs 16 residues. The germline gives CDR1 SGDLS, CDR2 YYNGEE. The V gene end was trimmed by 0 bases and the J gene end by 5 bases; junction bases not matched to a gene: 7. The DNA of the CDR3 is TGTGCCAGCAGCGTAGGATCGGGGACAGGATATCAGCCCCAGCATTTT. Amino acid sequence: CASSVGSGTGYQPQHF.

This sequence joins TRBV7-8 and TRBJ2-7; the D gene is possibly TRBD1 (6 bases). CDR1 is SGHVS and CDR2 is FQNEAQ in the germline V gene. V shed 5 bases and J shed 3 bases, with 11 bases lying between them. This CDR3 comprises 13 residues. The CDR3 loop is CASSRDTYYEQYF. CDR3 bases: TGTGCCAGCAGCCGGGACACCTACTACGAGCAGTACTTC. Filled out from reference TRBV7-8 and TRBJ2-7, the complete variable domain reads GAGVSQSPRYKVAKRGQDVALRCDPISGHVSLFWYQQALGQGPEFLTYFQNEAQLDKSGLPSDRFFAERPEGSVSTLKIQRTQQEDSAVYLCASSRDTYYEQYFGPGTRLTVT.

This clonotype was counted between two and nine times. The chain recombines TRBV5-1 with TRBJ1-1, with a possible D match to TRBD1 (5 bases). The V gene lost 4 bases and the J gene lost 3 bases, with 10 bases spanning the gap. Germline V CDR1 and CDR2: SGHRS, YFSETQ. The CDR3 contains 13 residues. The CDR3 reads CASSLRVHTEAFF. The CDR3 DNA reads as TGCGCCAGCAGCCTCAGGGTCCACACTGAAGCTTTCTTT.

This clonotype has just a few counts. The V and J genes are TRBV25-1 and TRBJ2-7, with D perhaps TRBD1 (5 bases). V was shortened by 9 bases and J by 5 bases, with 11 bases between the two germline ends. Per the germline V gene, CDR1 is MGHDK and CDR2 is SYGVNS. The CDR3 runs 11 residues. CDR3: CASLSGNEQYF. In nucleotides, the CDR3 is TGTGCCAGTCTCTCAGGGAACGAGCAGTACTTC.

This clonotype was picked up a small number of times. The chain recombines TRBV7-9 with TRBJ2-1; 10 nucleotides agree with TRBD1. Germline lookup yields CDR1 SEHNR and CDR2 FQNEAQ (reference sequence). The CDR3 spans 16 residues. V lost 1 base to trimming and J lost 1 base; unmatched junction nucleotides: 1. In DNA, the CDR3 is TGTGCCAGCAGCTTAGGGGACAGGGGTTCCTACAATGAGCAGTTCTTC. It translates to CASSLGDRGSYNEQFF.

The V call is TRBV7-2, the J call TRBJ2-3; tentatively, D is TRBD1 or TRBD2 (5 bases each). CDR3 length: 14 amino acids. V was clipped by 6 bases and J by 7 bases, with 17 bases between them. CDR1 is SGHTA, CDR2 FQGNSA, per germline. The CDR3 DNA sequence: TGTGCCAGCAGGTCGGGACGGATTGAGTATACGCAGTATTTT. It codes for CASRSGRIEYTQYF.

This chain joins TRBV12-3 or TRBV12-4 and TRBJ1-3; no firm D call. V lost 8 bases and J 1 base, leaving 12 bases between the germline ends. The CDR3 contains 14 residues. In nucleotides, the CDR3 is TGTGCCAGCTCCTTGACCAGTTCTGGAAACACCATATATTTT. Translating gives CASSLTSSGNTIYF.

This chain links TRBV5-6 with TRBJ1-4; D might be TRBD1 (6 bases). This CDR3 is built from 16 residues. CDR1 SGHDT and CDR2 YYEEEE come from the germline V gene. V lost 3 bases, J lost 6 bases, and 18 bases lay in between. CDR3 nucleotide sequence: TGTGCCAGCAGCTCAGAGGTGCGCAGGGGCGATGAAAAACTGTTTTTT. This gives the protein CASSSEVRRGDEKLFF.

The CDR3: CASSLAVRGQETQYF. DNA of the CDR3: TGCGCCAGCAGCTTGGCCGTAAGGGGCCAAGAGACCCAGTACTTC. The chain combines TRBV5-1 with TRBJ2-5; perhaps TRBD1 as D (5 bases). Trimming removed 0 bases at V and 1 base at J, with 10 bases between. The CDR3 covers 15 residues. CDR1 is SGHRS and CDR2 is YFSETQ in the germline V gene. The full variable domain, with the rest looked up from reference TRBV5-1 and TRBJ2-5, is KAGVTQTPRYLIKTRGQQVTLSCSPISGHRSVSWYQQTPGQGLQFLFEYFSETQRNKGNFPGRFSGRQFSNSRSEMNVSTLELGDSALYLCASSLAVRGQETQYFGPGTRLLVL.

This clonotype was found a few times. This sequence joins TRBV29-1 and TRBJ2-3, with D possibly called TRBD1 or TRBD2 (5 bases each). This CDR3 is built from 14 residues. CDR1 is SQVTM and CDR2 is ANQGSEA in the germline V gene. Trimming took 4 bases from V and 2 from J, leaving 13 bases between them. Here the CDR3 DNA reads TGCAGCGTTGGGGGGACCCTAACCACAGATACGCAGTATTTT. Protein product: CSVGGTLTTDTQYF.

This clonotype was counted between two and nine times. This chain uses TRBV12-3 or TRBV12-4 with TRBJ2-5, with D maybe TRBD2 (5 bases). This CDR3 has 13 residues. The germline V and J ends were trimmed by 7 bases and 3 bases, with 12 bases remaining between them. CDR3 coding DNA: TGTGCCAGCACACTAGTGAATAAAGAGACCCAGTACTTC. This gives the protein CASTLVNKETQYF.

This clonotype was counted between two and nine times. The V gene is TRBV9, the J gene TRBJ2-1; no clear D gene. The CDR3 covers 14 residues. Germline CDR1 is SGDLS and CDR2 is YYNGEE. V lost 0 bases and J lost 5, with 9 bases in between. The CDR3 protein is CASSVGSINNEQFF. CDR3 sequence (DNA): TGTGCCAGCAGCGTAGGCAGTATCAACAATGAGCAGTTCTTC.

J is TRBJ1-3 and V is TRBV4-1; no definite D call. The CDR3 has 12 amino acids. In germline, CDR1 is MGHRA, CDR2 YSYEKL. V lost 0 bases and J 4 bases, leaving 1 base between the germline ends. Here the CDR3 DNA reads TGCGCCAGCAGCCAAGAAGGAAACACCATATATTTT. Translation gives CASSQEGNTIYF.

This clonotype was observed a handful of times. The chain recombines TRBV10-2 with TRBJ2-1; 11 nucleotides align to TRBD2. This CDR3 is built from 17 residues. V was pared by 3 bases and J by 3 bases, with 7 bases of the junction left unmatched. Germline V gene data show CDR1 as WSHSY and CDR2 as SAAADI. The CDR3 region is CASSDLLAGGLYNEQFF. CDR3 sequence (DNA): TGCGCCAGCAGTGACCTGCTAGCGGGGGGCCTCTACAATGAGCAGTTCTTC.